Described below is a single T cell receptor (beta chain) sequence and its context. All donors were healthy HIV-negative adults lacking recent acute infections or vaccinations. The CDR3 sequence is 16 residues long. Germline V lookup: CDR1 LGHNA, CDR2 YNFKEQ. V shed 1 base and J shed 0 bases, with 11 bases lying between them. This entry comes from a study of shared clonotypes between healthy human individuals. Data came from immunoSEQ multiplex PCR; TCRdb stores just in-frame clones and leaves some out. This table has roughly 1,500,000 clones, 95% to 99% appearing once. The source is a man under 40 in good health. The rearrangement links TRBV4-2 to TRBJ2-3; D is unclear. The source material was naive CD4+ T cells sorted from blood. Subset described: CD45RA+ positively selected. CDR3 sequence (DNA): TGTGCCAGCAGCCAAGTGGGCCTGACTAGCACAGATACGCAGTATTTT. This gives the protein CASSQVGLTSTDTQYF.